Each of the 20 T cell receptor beta chains below was sequenced from the same sample in a study of cytomegalovirus exposure and HLA in healthy donors. PCR amplification relied on 60 Vbeta primers (plus 13 Jbeta primers). Profiling relied on immunoSEQ multiplex PCR, and the TCRdb table lists in-frame clones only, not all of them. This repertoire shows around 140,000 clones, about 80% found once; its top ten account for less than 3%. The specimen was PBMCs. The receptors were sampled from a woman aged 18-29 years in good health and CMV-seropositive.

This clone came up a few times. This rearrangement joins TRBV4-1 to TRBJ2-7; 13 bases are shared with TRBD2. CDR1 and CDR2 from the germline V gene are MGHRA and YSYEKL. The CDR3 totals 16 residues. The V gene end was trimmed by 1 base and the J gene end by 3 bases; junction bases not matched to a gene: 3. CDR3 protein: CASSQVWTSGGYEQYF. DNA for the CDR3: TGCGCCAGCAGCCAAGTTTGGACTAGCGGGGGCTACGAGCAGTACTTC.

This clone was counted a few times. The rearrangement uses TRBV10-1 and TRBJ2-7; tentatively, D is TRBD1 (6 bases). V lost 4 bases and J 5 bases, leaving 9 bases between the germline ends. Per germline, CDR1 WNHNN and CDR2 SYGVQD (reference sequence). This CDR3 has 12 residues. This CDR3 is CASSAGQHEQYF. As DNA, the CDR3 is TGCGCCAGCAGTGCTGGACAGCACGAGCAGTACTTC.

V gene TRBV6-1 combines with J gene TRBJ1-5; D is undetermined. With 3 bases removed from V and 3 bases from J, the gap between germline ends came to 12 bases. The CDR3 totals 15 residues. Germline V lookup: CDR1 MNHNS, CDR2 SASEGT. In DNA, the CDR3 is TGTGCCAGCAGTGATAAGCGGGCTTTCAATCAGCCCCAGCATTTT. It specifies CASSDKRAFNQPQHF.

The chain combines TRBV6-1 with TRBJ2-1, with 13 bases identical to TRBD2. Germline V CDR1 and CDR2: MNHNS, SASEGT. This CDR3 spans 17 amino acids. The ends lost 4 bases at V and 4 bases at J; junction bases unmatched: 7. The CDR3 DNA reads TGTGCCAGCAGTGCAACTAGCGGGGGGGCCGTTTACAATGAGCAGTTCTTC. This sequence encodes CASSATSGGAVYNEQFF.

The chain links TRBV11-2 to TRBJ1-2; 7 bases are a match to TRBD1. The germline V gene has CDR1 SGHAT and CDR2 FQNNGV. The CDR3 length is 13 residues. Losses at the gene ends were 5 bases for V and 9 bases for J; bases not matched to a gene: 9. The CDR3 region has the DNA TGTGCCAGCAGCGTGGTGCAGGGGGGTCGCTACACCTTC. This encodes CASSVVQGGRYTF.

V and J are TRBV5-1 and TRBJ2-5, with D maybe TRBD2 (7 bases). The V and J ends lost 4 bases and 5 bases respectively, with 21 bases between them. Germline-derived CDR1 and CDR2 are SGHRS and YFSETQ. The CDR3 totals 16 residues. CDR3 nucleotides: TGCGCCAGCAGCACGGGTGGGGGGGCGGTCTTCGAGACCCAGTACTTC. Translated: CASSTGGGAVFETQYF.

This clone was seen more than once but under ten times. The rearrangement uses TRBV2 and TRBJ2-2; 8 bases fit TRBD2. CDR3 length equals 16 residues. Per germline, CDR1 SNHLY and CDR2 FYNNEI. The V segment lost 8 bases and the J segment 0 bases; nucleotides outside the gene matches: 8. The CDR3 reads CASCTSGGANTGELFF. The CDR3 region has the DNA TGTGCCAGCTGCACGTCCGGGGGGGCGAACACCGGGGAGCTGTTTTTT.

The chain carries TRBV9 and TRBJ1-3, with TRBD1 matching over 9 bases. The V gene's germline CDR1 is SGDLS and CDR2 YYNGEE. V gave up 4 bases and J gave up 0 bases; unmatched junction bases: 11. The CDR3 is made up of 18 amino acids. CDR3 protein: CASSPPTGTGSSGNTIYF. The CDR3 nucleotides are TGTGCCAGCAGCCCACCGACCGGGACAGGGAGCTCTGGAAACACCATATATTTT. Full variable domain (outside the CDR3, taken from reference TRBV9 and TRBJ1-3): DSGVTQTPKHLITATGQRVTLRCSPRSGDLSVYWYQQSLDQGLQFLIQYYNGEERAKGNILERFSAQQFPDLHSELNLSSLELGDSALYFCASSPPTGTGSSGNTIYFGEGSWLTVV.

The rearrangement uses TRBV18 and TRBJ2-2; D might be TRBD2 (5 bases). The CDR3 runs 14 residues. Per the germline V gene, CDR1 is KGHSH and CDR2 is LQKENI. V shed 3 bases and J shed 10 bases, with 15 bases lying between them. CDR3 nucleotides: TGTGCCAGCTCACCTTTGCATCGGGGTTCGGAGCTGTTTTTT. Amino acid sequence: CASSPLHRGSELFF.

V gene TRBV7-8 combines with J gene TRBJ2-1; TRBD2 agrees at 14 bases. The germline CDR1 and CDR2 sequences are SGHVS and FQNEAQ. This CDR3 contains 20 residues. Losses at the gene ends were 2 bases for V and 0 bases for J; bases not matched to a gene: 9. The CDR3 protein is CASSLLGLAGVRRSYNEQFF. The CDR3 DNA reads as TGTGCCAGCAGCTTATTGGGACTAGCGGGGGTACGACGCTCCTACAATGAGCAGTTCTTC.

This sequence joins TRBV16 and TRBJ2-5; a possible D gene is TRBD2 (5 bases). CDR1 and CDR2 (germline): KGHSY, FQNENV. There are 17 residues in the CDR3. V lost 0 bases, J lost 5 bases, and 19 bases lay in between. CDR3 nucleotide sequence: TGTGCCAGCAGCCAATCATTAGCTTGGCCCCCGGGGGAGACCCAGTACTTC. As protein: CASSQSLAWPPGETQYF.

The rearrangement links TRBV6-5 to TRBJ1-5; 8 bases align to TRBD1. With V trimmed by 6 bases and J by 1 base, 5 bases remained unmatched. The CDR3 runs to 15 residues. Germline assignment: CDR1 MNHEY and CDR2 SVGAGI. CDR3 protein: CASRKQGGSNQPQHF. The CDR3 DNA sequence: TGTGCCAGCAGAAAACAGGGGGGGAGCAATCAGCCCCAGCATTTT.

V is TRBV25-1 and J is TRBJ2-5; tentatively, D is TRBD1 (6 bases). The V gene lost 4 bases and the J gene lost 6 bases, with 15 bases spanning the gap. Germline-derived CDR1 and CDR2 are MGHDK and SYGVNS. The CDR3 runs to 14 residues. The CDR3 sequence is CASSAPQGTQTQYF. In DNA form, the CDR3 reads TGTGCCAGCAGTGCCCCACAGGGAACGCAGACCCAGTACTTC.

This clone was seen a single time. The chain is built from TRBV18 and TRBJ1-3, with D possibly TRBD1 on 5 matching bases. This CDR3 is 16 amino acids long. Trimming left V 5 bases short and J 0 bases short, with 14 bases between. CDR1 and CDR2 (germline): KGHSH, LQKENI. The CDR3 loop reads CASSTGHSLSGNTIYF. CDR3 sequence (DNA): TGTGCCAGCTCAACCGGACACAGTCTCTCTGGAAACACCATATATTTT.

V and J are TRBV7-2 and TRBJ2-5, with D perhaps TRBD1 (6 bases). CDR1 and CDR2 (germline): SGHTA, FQGNSA. The CDR3 has 19 residues. Deletions cut 5 bases from V and 0 bases from J, with 25 bases between. The CDR3 is CASSTRQAGASVYQETQYF. The CDR3 DNA reads TGTGCCAGCAGCACCAGACAGGCTGGCGCCTCTGTGTACCAAGAGACCCAGTACTTC.

The rearrangement uses TRBV5-6 and TRBJ2-7; no firm D call. CDR3 size: 13 residues. Trimming left V 4 bases short and J 6 bases short, with 14 bases between. CDR1 is SGHDT and CDR2 is YYEEEE in the germline V gene. DNA of the CDR3: TGTGCCAGCAGCATTTACAGAGCTACCGAGCAGTACTTC. It translates to CASSIYRATEQYF. Full variable domain (outside the CDR3, taken from reference TRBV5-6 and TRBJ2-7): DAGVTQSPTHLIKTRGQQVTLRCSPKSGHDTVSWYQQALGQGPQFIFQYYEEEERQRGNFPDRFSGHQFPNYSSELNVNALLLGDSALYLCASSIYRATEQYFGPGTRLTVT.

CDR3 amino acids: CASSFDSAEAFF. The CDR3 region has the DNA TGTGCCAGCAGCTTCGACAGTGCTGAAGCTTTCTTT. V is TRBV11-2 and J is TRBJ1-1; possible D gene TRBD1, 5 bases. The germline V gene has CDR1 SGHAT and CDR2 FQNNGV. Trimming pared 3 bases from V and 6 bases from J, leaving 8 bases between. This CDR3 comprises 12 residues.

This chain uses TRBV6-1 with TRBJ1-1; 8 bases agree with TRBD1. The V and J ends lost 6 bases and 4 bases, in that order; junction bases with no gene match: 1. Per germline, CDR1 MNHNS and CDR2 SASEGT. This CDR3 region has 12 residues. The CDR3 DNA reads TGTGCCAGCAGAACAGGGGGCACTGAAGCTTTCTTT. This encodes CASRTGGTEAFF.

This clone showed up just a few times. CDR3 protein: CASSRTGGSSGNTIYF. The CDR3 nucleotides read TGCGCCAGCAGCAGGACAGGGGGGAGCTCTGGAAACACCATATATTTT. The rearrangement links TRBV5-1 to TRBJ1-3; the match to TRBD1 covers 10 bases. This CDR3 region has 16 residues. Germline-derived CDR1 and CDR2 are SGHRS and YFSETQ. Trimming cost V 4 bases and J 0 bases; bases outside gene matches: 4.

V and J are TRBV2 and TRBJ1-5, with TRBD1 identical over 7 bases. The length of the CDR3 is 17 residues. Germline V gene lookup returns CDR1 SNHLY and CDR2 FYNNEI. With 0 bases clipped from V and 6 bases from J, the junction kept 11 bases outside the gene matches. CDR3 nucleotide sequence: TGTGCCAGCAGTGAAGCTTTAGGGACAGTGGTAGGTCAGCCCCAGCATTTT. Residues: CASSEALGTVVGQPQHF.